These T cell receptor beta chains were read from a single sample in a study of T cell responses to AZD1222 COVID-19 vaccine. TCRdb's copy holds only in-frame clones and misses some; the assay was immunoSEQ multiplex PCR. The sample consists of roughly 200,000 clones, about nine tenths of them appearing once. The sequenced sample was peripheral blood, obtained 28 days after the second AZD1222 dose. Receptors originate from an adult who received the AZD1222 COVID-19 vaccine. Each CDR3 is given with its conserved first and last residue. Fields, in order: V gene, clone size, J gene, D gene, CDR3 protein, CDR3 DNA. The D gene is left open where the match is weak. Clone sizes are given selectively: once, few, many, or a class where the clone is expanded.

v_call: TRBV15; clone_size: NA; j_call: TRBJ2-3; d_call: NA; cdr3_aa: CATSRDRYRGYADTQYF; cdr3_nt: TGTGCCACCAGCAGAGATCGGTATAGGGGGTATGCAGATACGCAGTATTTT
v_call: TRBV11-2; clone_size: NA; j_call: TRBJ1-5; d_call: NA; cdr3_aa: CASSSLKVSRASNQPQHF; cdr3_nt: TGTGCCAGCAGCTCCCTTAAAGTTAGCAGGGCCAGCAATCAGCCCCAGCATTTT
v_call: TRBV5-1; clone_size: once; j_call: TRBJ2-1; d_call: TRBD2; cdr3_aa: CASSWPLAGAVDEQFF; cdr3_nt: TGCGCCAGCAGCTGGCCACTAGCGGGGGCTGTGGATGAGCAGTTCTTC
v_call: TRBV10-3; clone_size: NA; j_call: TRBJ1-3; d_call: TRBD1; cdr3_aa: CAIRGTGSLSSGNTIYF; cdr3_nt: TGTGCCATCAGAGGGACAGGGTCCTTGAGCTCTGGAAACACCATATATTTT
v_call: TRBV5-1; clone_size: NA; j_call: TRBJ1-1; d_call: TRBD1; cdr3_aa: CASQGQGNTEAFF; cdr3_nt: TGCGCCAGCCAGGGACAGGGGAACACTGAAGCTTTCTTT
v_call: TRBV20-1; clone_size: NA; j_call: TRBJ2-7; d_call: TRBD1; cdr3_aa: CSASEGAVDEQYF; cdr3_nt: TGCAGTGCTAGTGAGGGGGCGGTCGACGAGCAGTACTTC
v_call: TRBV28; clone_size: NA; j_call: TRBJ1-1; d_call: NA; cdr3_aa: CASSSPMGGTEAFF; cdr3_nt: TGTGCCAGCAGTAGCCCCATGGGGGGCACTGAAGCTTTCTTT
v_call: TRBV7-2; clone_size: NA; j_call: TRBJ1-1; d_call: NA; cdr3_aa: CASSLQIQGNTEAFF; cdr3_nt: TGTGCCAGCAGCTTACAGATACAGGGGAACACTGAAGCTTTCTTT
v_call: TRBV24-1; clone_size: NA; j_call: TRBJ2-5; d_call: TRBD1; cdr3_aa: CATSDNKQGSGETQYF; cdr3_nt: TGTGCCACCAGTGATAATAAACAGGGGAGTGGAGAGACCCAGTACTTC
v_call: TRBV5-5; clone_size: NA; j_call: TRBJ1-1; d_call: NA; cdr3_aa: CASSLMWDTEAFF; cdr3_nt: TGTGCCAGCAGCTTGATGTGGGACACTGAAGCTTTCTTT
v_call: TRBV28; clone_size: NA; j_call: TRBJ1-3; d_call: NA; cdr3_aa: CASSPRRTGNTIYF; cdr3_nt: TGTGCCAGCAGTCCCCGGAGAACCGGAAACACCATATATTTT
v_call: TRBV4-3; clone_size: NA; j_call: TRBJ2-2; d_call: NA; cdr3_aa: CASSLDYPFYTGELFF; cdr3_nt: TGCGCCAGCAGCCTAGACTATCCCTTTTACACCGGGGAGCTGTTTTTT
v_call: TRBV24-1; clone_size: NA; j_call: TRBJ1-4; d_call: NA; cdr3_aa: CATSENNEKLFF; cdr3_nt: TGTGCCACCAGTGAGAATAATGAAAAACTGTTTTTT
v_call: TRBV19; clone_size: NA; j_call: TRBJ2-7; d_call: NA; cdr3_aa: CASSEVGAGSYEQYF; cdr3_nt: TGTGCCAGTAGTGAGGTGGGCGCGGGATCCTACGAGCAGTACTTC
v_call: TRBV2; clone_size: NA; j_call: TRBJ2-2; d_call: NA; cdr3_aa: CASMDGGELFF; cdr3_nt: TGTGCCAGCATGGACGGGGGGGAGCTGTTTTTT
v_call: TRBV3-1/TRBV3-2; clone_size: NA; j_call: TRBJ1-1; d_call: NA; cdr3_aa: CASSQSPAGLEAFF; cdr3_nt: TGTGCCAGCAGCCAATCGCCTGCAGGGCTGGAAGCTTTCTTT
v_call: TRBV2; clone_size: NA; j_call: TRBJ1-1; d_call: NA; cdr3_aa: CASPRRGGTEAFF; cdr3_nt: TGTGCCAGCCCCCGGAGGGGGGGGACTGAAGCTTTCTTT
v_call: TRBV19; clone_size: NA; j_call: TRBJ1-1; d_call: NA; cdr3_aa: CASSDWFKVKDTEAFF; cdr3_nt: TGTGCCAGTAGTGACTGGTTTAAGGTTAAGGACACTGAAGCTTTCTTT
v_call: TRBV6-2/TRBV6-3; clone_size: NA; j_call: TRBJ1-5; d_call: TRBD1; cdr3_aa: CASSYSTGGQPQHF; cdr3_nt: TGTGCCAGCAGTTACTCGACAGGGGGTCAGCCCCAGCATTTT
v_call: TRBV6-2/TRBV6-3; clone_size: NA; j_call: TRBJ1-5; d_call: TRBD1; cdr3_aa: CASSTTGKGVNQPQHF; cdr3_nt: TGTGCCAGCAGCACGACAGGGAAGGGGGTCAATCAGCCCCAGCATTTT
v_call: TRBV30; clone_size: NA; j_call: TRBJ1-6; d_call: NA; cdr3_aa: CAWSVGRPDSPLHF; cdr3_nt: TGTGCCTGGAGTGTAGGCAGGCCGGATTCACCCCTCCACTTT
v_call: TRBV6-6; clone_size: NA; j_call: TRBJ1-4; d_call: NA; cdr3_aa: CASSRNEKLFF; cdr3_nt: TGTGCCAGCAGTCGGAATGAAAAACTGTTTTTT
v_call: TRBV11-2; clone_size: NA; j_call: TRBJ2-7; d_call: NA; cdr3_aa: CASSLQAAYEQYF; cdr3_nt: TGTGCCAGCAGCTTACAGGCCGCCTACGAGCAGTACTTC
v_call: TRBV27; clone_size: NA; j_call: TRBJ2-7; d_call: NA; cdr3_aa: CASSSPTGSPYEQYF; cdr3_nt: TGTGCCAGCAGTTCCCCGACAGGCTCACCCTACGAGCAGTACTTC
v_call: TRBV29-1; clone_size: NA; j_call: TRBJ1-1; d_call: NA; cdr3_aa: CSVSLTAFMNTEAFF; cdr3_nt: TGCAGCGTTTCTCTGACAGCCTTTATGAACACTGAAGCTTTCTTT
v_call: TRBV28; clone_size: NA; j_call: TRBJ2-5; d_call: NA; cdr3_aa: CASSTTVRGAETQYF; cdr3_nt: TGTGCCAGCAGTACGACAGTCCGGGGCGCGGAGACCCAGTACTTC